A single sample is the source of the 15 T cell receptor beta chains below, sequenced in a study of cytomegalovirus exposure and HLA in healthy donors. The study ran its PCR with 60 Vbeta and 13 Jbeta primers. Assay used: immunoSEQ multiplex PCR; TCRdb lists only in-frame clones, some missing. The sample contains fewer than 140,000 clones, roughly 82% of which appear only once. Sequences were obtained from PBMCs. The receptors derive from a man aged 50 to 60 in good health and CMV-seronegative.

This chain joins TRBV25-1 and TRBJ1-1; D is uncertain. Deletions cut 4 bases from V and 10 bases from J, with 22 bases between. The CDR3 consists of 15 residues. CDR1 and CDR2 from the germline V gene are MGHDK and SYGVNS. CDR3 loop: CASSARIHSYHGAFF. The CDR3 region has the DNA TGTGCCAGCAGTGCCCGGATTCACAGCTACCACGGAGCTTTCTTT.

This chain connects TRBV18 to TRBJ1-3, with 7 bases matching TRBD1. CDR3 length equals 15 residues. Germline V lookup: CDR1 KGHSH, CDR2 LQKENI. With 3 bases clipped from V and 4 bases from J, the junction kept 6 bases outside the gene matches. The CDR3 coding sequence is TGTGCCAGCTCACCGAGTAAGGGGGCCGGAAACACCATATATTTT. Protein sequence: CASSPSKGAGNTIYF.

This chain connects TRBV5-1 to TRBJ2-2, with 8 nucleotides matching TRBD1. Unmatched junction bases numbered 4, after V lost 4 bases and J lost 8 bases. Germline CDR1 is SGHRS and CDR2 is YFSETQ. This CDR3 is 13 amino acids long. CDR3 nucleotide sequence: TGCGCCAGCAGCACGGGACAGGCTGGGGAGCTGTTTTTT. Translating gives CASSTGQAGELFF.

CDR3 loop: CATRDSLNEKLFF. CDR3 in DNA: TGTGCCACCCGGGACAGCCTTAATGAAAAACTGTTTTTT. The chain links TRBV2 to TRBJ1-4; 7 nucleotides agree with TRBD1. J gave up 4 bases and V 10 bases, and 6 bases lay outside the gene matches. Per the germline V gene, CDR1 is SNHLY and CDR2 is FYNNEI. This CDR3 spans 13 amino acids.

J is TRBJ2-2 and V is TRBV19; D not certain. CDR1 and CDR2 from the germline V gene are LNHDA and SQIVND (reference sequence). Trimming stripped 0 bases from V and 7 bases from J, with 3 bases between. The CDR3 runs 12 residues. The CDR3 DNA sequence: TGTGCCAGTAGTATAGATCTCGGGGAGCTGTTTTTT. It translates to CASSIDLGELFF.

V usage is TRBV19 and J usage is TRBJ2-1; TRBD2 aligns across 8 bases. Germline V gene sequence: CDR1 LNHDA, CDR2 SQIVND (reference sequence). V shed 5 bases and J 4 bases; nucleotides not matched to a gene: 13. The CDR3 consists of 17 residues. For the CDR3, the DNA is TGTGCCAGTAGTGCCGGAGGCGGGGGGCAGGGATACAATGAGCAGTTCTTC. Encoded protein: CASSAGGGGQGYNEQFF.

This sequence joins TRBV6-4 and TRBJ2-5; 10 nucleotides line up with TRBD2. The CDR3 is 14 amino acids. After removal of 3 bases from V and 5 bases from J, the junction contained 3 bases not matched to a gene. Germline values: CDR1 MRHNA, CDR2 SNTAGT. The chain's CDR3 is CASSEASGGETQYF. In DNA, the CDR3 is TGTGCCAGCAGTGAAGCTAGCGGGGGTGAGACCCAGTACTTC.

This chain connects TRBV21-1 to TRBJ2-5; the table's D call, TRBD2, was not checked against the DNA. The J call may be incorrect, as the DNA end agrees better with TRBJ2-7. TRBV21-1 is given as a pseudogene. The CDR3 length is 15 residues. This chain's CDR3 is CASSKAEGPRYEQYF. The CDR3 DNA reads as TGTGCCAGCAGCAAAGCGGAGGGGCCCAGGTACGAGCAGTACTTC.

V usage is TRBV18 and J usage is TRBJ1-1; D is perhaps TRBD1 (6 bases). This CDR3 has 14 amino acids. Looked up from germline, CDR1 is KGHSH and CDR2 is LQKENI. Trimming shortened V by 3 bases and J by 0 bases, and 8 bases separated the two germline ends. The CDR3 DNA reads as TGTGCCAGCTCACCGAACAGGGTGAACACTGAAGCTTTCTTT. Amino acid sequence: CASSPNRVNTEAFF.

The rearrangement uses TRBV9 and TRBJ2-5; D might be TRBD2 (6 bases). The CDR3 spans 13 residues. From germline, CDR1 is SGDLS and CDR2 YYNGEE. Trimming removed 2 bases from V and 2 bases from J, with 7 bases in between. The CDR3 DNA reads TGTGCCAGCAGCGTGGGACTTCAAGAGACCCAGTACTTC. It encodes CASSVGLQETQYF.

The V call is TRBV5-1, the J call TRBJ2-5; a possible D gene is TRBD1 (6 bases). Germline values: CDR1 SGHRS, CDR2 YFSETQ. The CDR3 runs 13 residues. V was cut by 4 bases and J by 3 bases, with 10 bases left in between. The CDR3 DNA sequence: TGCGCCAGCAGCGCCCAGGGGAAAGAGACCCAGTACTTC. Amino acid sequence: CASSAQGKETQYF.

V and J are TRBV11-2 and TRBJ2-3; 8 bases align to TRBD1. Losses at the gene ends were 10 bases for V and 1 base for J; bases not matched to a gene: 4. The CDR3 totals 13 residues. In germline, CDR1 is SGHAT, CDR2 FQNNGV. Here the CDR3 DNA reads TGTGCCACCCCGGGACAGGGCACAGATACGCAGTATTTT. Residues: CATPGQGTDTQYF.

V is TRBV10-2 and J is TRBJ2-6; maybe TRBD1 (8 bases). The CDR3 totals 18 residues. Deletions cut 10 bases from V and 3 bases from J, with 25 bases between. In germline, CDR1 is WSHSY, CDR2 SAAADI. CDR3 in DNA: TGCGCCACCTTGAGCCCAGGGGGCCGCGGGGGTGGGGCCAACGTCCTGACTTTC. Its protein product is CATLSPGGRGGGANVLTF.

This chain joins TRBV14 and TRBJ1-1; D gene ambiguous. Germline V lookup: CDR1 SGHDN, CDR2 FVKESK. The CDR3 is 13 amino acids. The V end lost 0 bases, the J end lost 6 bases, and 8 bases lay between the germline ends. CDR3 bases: TGTGCCAGCAGCCAAGATCGCCAGTCTGAAGCTTTCTTT. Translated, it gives CASSQDRQSEAFF.

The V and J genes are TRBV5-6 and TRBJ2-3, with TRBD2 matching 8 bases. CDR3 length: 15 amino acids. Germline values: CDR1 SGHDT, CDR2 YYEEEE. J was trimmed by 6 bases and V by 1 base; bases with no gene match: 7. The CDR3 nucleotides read TGTGCCAGCAGCTTGACCGGGGGGGCAATGGATACGCAGTATTTT. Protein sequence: CASSLTGGAMDTQYF.